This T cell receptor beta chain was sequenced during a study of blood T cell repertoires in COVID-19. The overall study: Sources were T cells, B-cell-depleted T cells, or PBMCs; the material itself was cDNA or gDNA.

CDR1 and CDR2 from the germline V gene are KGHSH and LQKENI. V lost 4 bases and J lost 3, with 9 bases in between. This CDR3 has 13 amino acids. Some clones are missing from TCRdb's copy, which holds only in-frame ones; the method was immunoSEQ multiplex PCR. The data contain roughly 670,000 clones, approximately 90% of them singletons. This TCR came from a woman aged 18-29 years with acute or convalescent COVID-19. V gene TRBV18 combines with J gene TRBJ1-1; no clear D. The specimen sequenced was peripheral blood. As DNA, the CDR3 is TGTGCCAGCTCACTAACGAGGGACACTGAAGCTTTCTTT. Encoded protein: CASSLTRDTEAFF.